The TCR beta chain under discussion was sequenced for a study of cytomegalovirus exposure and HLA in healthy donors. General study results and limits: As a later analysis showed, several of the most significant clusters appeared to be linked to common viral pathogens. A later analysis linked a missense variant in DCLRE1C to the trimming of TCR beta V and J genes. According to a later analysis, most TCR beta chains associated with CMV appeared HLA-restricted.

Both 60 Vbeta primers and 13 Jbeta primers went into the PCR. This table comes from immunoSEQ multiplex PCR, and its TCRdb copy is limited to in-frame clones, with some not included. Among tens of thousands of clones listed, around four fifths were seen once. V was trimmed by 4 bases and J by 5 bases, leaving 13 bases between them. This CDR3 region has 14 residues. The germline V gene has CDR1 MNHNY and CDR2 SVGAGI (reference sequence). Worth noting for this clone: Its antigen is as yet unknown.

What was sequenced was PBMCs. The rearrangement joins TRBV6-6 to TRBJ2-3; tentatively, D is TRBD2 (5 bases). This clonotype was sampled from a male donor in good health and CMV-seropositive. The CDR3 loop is CASSLGLSIDTQYF. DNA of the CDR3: TGTGCCAGCAGTTTAGGACTTTCGATAGATACGCAGTATTTT.